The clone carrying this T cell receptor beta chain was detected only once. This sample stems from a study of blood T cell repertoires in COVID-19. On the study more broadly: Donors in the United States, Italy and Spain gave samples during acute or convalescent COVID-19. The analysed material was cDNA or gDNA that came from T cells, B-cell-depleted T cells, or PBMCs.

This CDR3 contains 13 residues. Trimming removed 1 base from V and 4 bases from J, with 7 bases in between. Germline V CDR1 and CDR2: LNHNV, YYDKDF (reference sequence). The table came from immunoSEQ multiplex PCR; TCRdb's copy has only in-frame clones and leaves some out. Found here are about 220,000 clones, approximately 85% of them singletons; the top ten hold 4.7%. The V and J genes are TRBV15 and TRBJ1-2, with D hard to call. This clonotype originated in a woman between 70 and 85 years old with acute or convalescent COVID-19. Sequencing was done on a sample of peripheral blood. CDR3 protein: CATSRGGLYGYTF. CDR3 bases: TGTGCCACCAGCAGAGGAGGACTCTATGGCTACACCTTC.